This T cell receptor (beta chain) was sequenced during a study of blood T cell repertoires in COVID-19. The V end lost 4 bases, the J end lost 0 bases, and 20 bases lay between the germline ends. The CDR3 is made up of 18 amino acids. The V gene's germline CDR1 is SGHRS and CDR2 YFSETQ. Study members were between about 18 and 90 years old and lived in 24 US regions. Here immunoSEQ multiplex PCR was the method, and the copy in TCRdb shows in-frame clones only, minus some. In the table there are about 300,000 clones, over 75% of which are singletons. V usage is TRBV5-1 and J usage is TRBJ2-1; D might be TRBD1 (5 bases). The sequencing input was PBMCs or T cells enriched from blood (not recorded which). This clonotype was obtained from a woman under 30 who had recovered from COVID-19. The CDR3, as DNA: TGCGCCAGCAGCCATGGACACCAGGCAGGCCACTCCTACAATGAGCAGTTCTTC. As protein: CASSHGHQAGHSYNEQFF.